The next 25 T cell receptor beta chains were all read from a single sample in a study of cytomegalovirus exposure and HLA in healthy donors. Primers included in the PCR were 60 Vbeta and 13 Jbeta primers. Clones were sequenced by immunoSEQ multiplex PCR, and TCRdb holds only the in-frame ones, with some missing. This table has some 150,000 clones, roughly four fifths appearing once. The specimen was PBMCs. These TCRs come from a man aged 18 to 29 in good health and CMV-seropositive.

This chain links TRBV27 with TRBJ2-1; TRBD2 aligns across 10 bases. V lost 4 bases to trimming and J lost 10 bases; unmatched junction nucleotides: 10. CDR1 and CDR2 (germline): MNHEY, SMNVEV (reference sequence). CDR3 length: 15 amino acids. The CDR3 region is CASSWGTSANSEQFF. For the CDR3, the DNA is TGTGCCAGCAGTTGGGGGACTAGCGCGAACTCGGAGCAGTTCTTC.

The chain combines TRBV2 with TRBJ1-5, with TRBD1 identical over 7 bases. Looked up from germline, CDR1 is SNHLY and CDR2 is FYNNEI. V shed 7 bases, J shed 7 bases, and the junction held 10 bases outside the gene matches. The CDR3 loop spans 14 amino acids. The CDR3 DNA sequence: TGTGCCAGCATGGGGACAGTCAAGGGGCAGCCCCAGCATTTT. It specifies CASMGTVKGQPQHF.

The table lists this clone with a few counts. This rearrangement joins TRBV7-8 to TRBJ2-2; maybe TRBD2 (5 bases). Trimming left V 2 bases short and J 6 bases short, with 7 bases between. The CDR3 runs 13 residues. CDR1 is SGHVS, CDR2 FQNEAQ, per germline. The CDR3 region has the DNA TGTGCCAGCAGCTTACGGGGTCCCGGGGAGCTGTTTTTT. The encoded protein is CASSLRGPGELFF.

The rearrangement links TRBV28 to TRBJ1-4, with 8 bases matching TRBD1. The germline V gene encodes CDR1 MDHEN and CDR2 SYDVKM. CDR3 length: 16 amino acids. J gave up 3 bases and V 5 bases, and 8 bases lay outside the gene matches. CDR3 sequence (DNA): TGTGCCAGCAGTCCGACAGGGGTTAAGCCTAATGAAAAACTGTTTTTT. It specifies CASSPTGVKPNEKLFF.

This chain connects TRBV7-9 to TRBJ1-2; D may be TRBD1 (6 bases). The CDR3 is 15 amino acids. Between the trimmed V and J ends, which lost 3 bases and 8 bases, there was a span of 19 bases. The germline V gene encodes CDR1 SEHNR and CDR2 FQNEAQ (reference sequence). The chain's CDR3 is CASSFTEGGPRGYTF. The CDR3 coding sequence is TGTGCCAGCAGCTTCACTGAAGGGGGACCGCGGGGCTACACCTTC.

Points on this clone: This sample also contains other DNA sequences that code for the same CDR3. J is TRBJ1-4 and V is TRBV19, with D tentatively TRBD1 (5 bases). Germline V gives CDR1 LNHDA, CDR2 SQIVND (reference sequence). This CDR3 has 14 residues. V lost 3 bases and J lost 3, with 8 bases in between. CDR3 nucleotides: TGTGCCAGTAGTATCAGGGTCTCTAATGAAAAACTGTTTTTT. Encoded protein: CASSIRVSNEKLFF.

This chain connects TRBV7-9 to TRBJ2-3; D may be TRBD1 (6 bases). The ends were cut back, 5 bases at V and 6 bases at J, with 21 bases in the middle. Germline CDR1 reads SEHNR; CDR2 reads FQNEAQ (reference sequence). CDR3 length equals 16 residues. CDR3 sequence reads: CASSLSQGFPGDTQYF. For the CDR3, the DNA is TGTGCCAGCAGCCTATCACAGGGTTTCCCGGGCGATACGCAGTATTTT.

The chain has TRBV6-1 and TRBJ1-1; TRBD1 is a possible D gene (5 bases). V was trimmed by 4 bases and J by 5 bases, leaving 11 bases between them. The CDR3 totals 13 residues. Germline CDR1 and CDR2: MNHNS and SASEGT. The CDR3 bases are TGTGCCAGCAGTGCCAGGGTAAGGACTGAAGCTTTCTTT. Residues: CASSARVRTEAFF.

Turning to this clone: The same CDR3 can be traced to other DNA sequences in this sample. V and J are TRBV7-9 and TRBJ2-1, with D tentatively TRBD1 (7 bases). This CDR3 spans 15 amino acids. Between the trimmed V and J ends, which lost 5 bases and 0 bases, there was a span of 11 bases. The germline CDR1 and CDR2 sequences are SEHNR and FQNEAQ (reference sequence). DNA for the CDR3: TGTGCCAGCAGCCCAGGGGGGAGCTCCTACAATGAGCAGTTCTTC. Its translation is CASSPGGSSYNEQFF.

V usage is TRBV6-1 and J usage is TRBJ2-1; 8 bases align to TRBD1. The CDR3 length is 15 residues. Unmatched junction bases numbered 10, after V lost 6 bases and J lost 6 bases. The germline gives CDR1 MNHNS, CDR2 SASEGT. CDR3 loop: CASRGTGTPFNEQFF. As DNA, the CDR3 is TGTGCCAGCAGGGGGACAGGAACACCTTTCAATGAGCAGTTCTTC.

This clone is a singleton in its sample. The chain combines TRBV5-1 with TRBJ2-5; 9 nucleotides line up with TRBD1. CDR1 and CDR2 from the germline V gene are SGHRS and YFSETQ. V trimming: 4 bases; J trimming: 1 base; junction bases outside the gene matches: 8. The CDR3 runs to 16 residues. CDR3 loop: CASSPRTGVAQETQYF. CDR3 nucleotides: TGCGCCAGCAGCCCGCGGACAGGGGTGGCCCAAGAGACCCAGTACTTC.

V and J are TRBV19 and TRBJ2-2, with 12 bases aligning to TRBD1. CDR1 is LNHDA, CDR2 SQIVND, per germline (reference sequence). The CDR3 runs to 17 residues. With 3 bases clipped from V and 3 bases from J, the junction kept 5 bases outside the gene matches. The CDR3 loop is CASSIGTGGGYTGELFF. CDR3 bases: TGTGCCAGTAGTATCGGGACAGGGGGCGGGTACACCGGGGAGCTGTTTTTT. Full variable domain (rest looked up from reference TRBV19 and TRBJ2-2): DGGITQSPKYLFRKEGQNVTLSCEQNLNHDAMYWYRQDPGQGLRLIYYSQIVNDFQKGDIAEGYSVSREKKESFPLTVTSAQKNPTAFYLCASSIGTGGGYTGELFFGEGSRLTVL.

This clone appeared a few times. CDR3 residues: CAGGEGQETQYF. DNA for the CDR3: TGTGCCGGAGGGGAGGGGCAAGAGACCCAGTACTTC. The chain carries TRBV30 and TRBJ2-5; 7 bases line up with TRBD2. This CDR3 comprises 12 residues. The germline V gene has CDR1 GTSNPN and CDR2 SVGIG (reference sequence). J was trimmed by 2 bases and V by 8 bases; bases with no gene match: 5.

The V gene is TRBV4-1, the J gene TRBJ1-5; maybe TRBD1 (5 bases). Per the germline V gene, CDR1 is MGHRA and CDR2 is YSYEKL. The CDR3 spans 13 residues. Trimming cost V 1 base and J 4 bases, with 5 bases left between them. The CDR3: CASSQAGNQPQHF. CDR3 nucleotide sequence: TGCGCCAGCAGCCAAGCAGGGAATCAGCCCCAGCATTTT.

This clone was picked up a small number of times. The rearrangement joins TRBV4-1 to TRBJ1-5; TRBD1 matches at 7 bases. The CDR3 has 16 amino acids. V trimming: 2 bases; J trimming: 3 bases; junction bases outside the gene matches: 7. CDR1 MGHRA and CDR2 YSYEKL come from the germline V gene. DNA of the CDR3: TGCGCCAGCAGCCAATCGCCCGGGACAGTCAATCAGCCCCAGCATTTT. Its translation is CASSQSPGTVNQPQHF.

This chain links TRBV5-1 with TRBJ2-5, with TRBD2 matching over 14 bases. The J call is uncertain, as TRBJ2-7 better fits the DNA end. CDR3 length equals 14 residues. The germline V gene encodes CDR1 SGHRS and CDR2 YFSETQ. CDR3 in DNA: TGCGCCAGCAGTCGGACTAGCGGGAGGTACGAGCAGTACTTC. Residues: CASSRTSGRYEQYF.

This clone was detected once. The chain employs TRBV4-1 and TRBJ2-7; 9 nucleotides match TRBD1. CDR3 length equals 19 residues. Germline loops: CDR1 MGHRA, CDR2 YSYEKL. The junction had 12 bases not matched to a gene; V was cut back by 0 bases and J by 0 bases. CDR3 in DNA: TGCGCCAGCAGCCAAGAACATATTATCGGGACAGGGAACTCCTACGAGCAGTACTTC. It translates to CASSQEHIIGTGNSYEQYF.

The chain has TRBV30 and TRBJ1-1, with D maybe TRBD1 (5 bases). Deletions cut 5 bases from V and 5 bases from J, with 15 bases between. CDR3 length equals 13 residues. Germline V gives CDR1 GTSNPN, CDR2 SVGIG (reference sequence). In DNA, the CDR3 is TGTGCCTGGGATAGGGTTAGGGGAACTGAAGCTTTCTTT. Translation: CAWDRVRGTEAFF. The complete variable domain, with remaining parts taken from reference TRBV30 and TRBJ1-1, reads SQTIHQWPATLVQPVGSPLSLECTVEGTSNPNLYWYRQAAGRGLQLLFYSVGIGQISSEVPQNLSASRPQDRQFILSSKKLLLSDSGFYLCAWDRVRGTEAFFGQGTRLTVV.

The DNA for the CDR3 is TGTGCCAGTAGTCTACAGGGGAGGTTCGGAGAGACCCAGTACTTC. Amino acids: CASSLQGRFGETQYF. The chain is built from TRBV19 and TRBJ2-5, with a tentative D call TRBD1 (7 bases). Between the trimmed V and J ends, which lost 5 bases and 4 bases, there was a span of 17 bases. Germline values: CDR1 LNHDA, CDR2 SQIVND (reference sequence). The CDR3 is 15 amino acids.

The chain carries TRBV5-1 and TRBJ1-2; D ambiguous. CDR1 and CDR2 from the germline V gene are SGHRS and YFSETQ. The CDR3 length is 13 residues. V lost 0 bases to trimming and J lost 4 bases, with 7 bases between them. This CDR3 reads CASSLDTVYGYTF. Written as DNA, the CDR3 is TGCGCCAGCAGCTTGGACACAGTCTATGGCTACACCTTC. Variable domain in full (rest from reference TRBV5-1 and TRBJ1-2): KAGVTQTPRYLIKTRGQQVTLSCSPISGHRSVSWYQQTPGQGLQFLFEYFSETQRNKGNFPGRFSGRQFSNSRSEMNVSTLELGDSALYLCASSLDTVYGYTFGSGTRLTVV.

The chain recombines TRBV9 with TRBJ1-2, with D unclear. The germline V gene has CDR1 SGDLS and CDR2 YYNGEE. The CDR3 totals 13 residues. V was cut by 0 bases and J by 1 base, with 4 bases left in between. CDR3 sequence: CASSVGVNYGYTF. The CDR3 DNA reads as TGTGCCAGCAGCGTAGGAGTTAACTATGGCTACACCTTC.

V and J are TRBV27 and TRBJ2-7; possibly TRBD1 for D (5 bases). The CDR3 extends over 14 amino acids. CDR1 MNHEY and CDR2 SMNVEV come from the germline V gene (reference sequence). V was trimmed by 3 bases and J by 2 bases, leaving 11 bases between them. The CDR3 loop is CASSLAGSTYEQYF. CDR3 nucleotide sequence: TGTGCCAGCAGTTTGGCAGGGTCTACCTACGAGCAGTACTTC.

The rearrangement joins TRBV6-1 to TRBJ1-5, with 8 bases matching TRBD1. CDR3 length: 16 residues. The V segment lost 1 base and the J segment 7 bases; nucleotides outside the gene matches: 9. Germline lookup yields CDR1 MNHNS and CDR2 SASEGT. For the CDR3, the DNA is TGTGCCAGCAGTGAAGTGGACAGGGTCGCAAGCCAGCCCCAGCATTTT. This translates into CASSEVDRVASQPQHF.

This clone was detected once. The chain employs TRBV20-1 and TRBJ1-2; a possible D gene is TRBD1 (6 bases). Germline V gives CDR1 DFQATT, CDR2 SNEGSKA (reference sequence). Trimming shortened V by 6 bases and J by 10 bases, and 12 bases separated the two germline ends. This CDR3 has 10 amino acids. The CDR3 nucleotides are TGCAGTGCGAGCACAGGGCCCTACACCTTC. Translated, it gives CSASTGPYTF.

The rearrangement uses TRBV5-1 and TRBJ2-7, with TRBD1 identical over 8 bases. The CDR3 has 15 amino acids. V lost 4 bases and J lost 6; bases outside the gene matches: 12. Germline V gene sequence: CDR1 SGHRS, CDR2 YFSETQ. The CDR3 sequence: CASSAFIGQGGEQYF. In DNA, the CDR3 is TGCGCCAGCAGCGCTTTTATAGGACAGGGCGGCGAGCAGTACTTC.